The 22 T cell receptor beta chains reported below all come from one sample, sequenced in a study of post-analysis software for immune sequencing data. These receptors are not linked to any known antigen. The TCR beta cDNA libraries carried unique molecular identifiers. TCRdb independently ran MiXCR on the PCR reads; one entry per CDR3 protein. This table has hundreds of thousands of distinct CDR3 sequences, about 39% appearing once. Study conclusions and caveats: There were about 5 TRBV segments more frequent in patients than controls, and TRBV5-6, TRBV5-1 and TRBV20-1 were among them.

The specimen sequenced was blood. The receptor set was obtained from a girl aged 2 to 9 with multiple sclerosis.

This clonotype was seen a few times. This sequence joins TRBV11-2 and TRBJ2-5, with TRBD2 as a possible D gene (6 bases). The CDR3 contains 15 residues. V lost 4 bases to trimming and J lost 5 bases, with 17 bases between them. The germline CDR1 and CDR2 sequences are SGHAT and FQNNGV. The CDR3 loop is CASSSDYIEWETQYF. The CDR3 DNA follows: TGTGCCAGCAGCTCGGACTACATAGAGTGGGAGACCCAGTACTTC.

This chain links TRBV9 with TRBJ1-6; TRBD1 matches at 7 bases. With 0 bases clipped from V and 7 bases from J, the junction kept 4 bases outside the gene matches. CDR3 length equals 15 residues. Per the germline V gene, CDR1 is SGDLS and CDR2 is YYNGEE. CDR3 amino acids: CASSVEGAENSPLHF. In DNA, the CDR3 is TGTGCCAGCAGCGTAGAGGGGGCAGAGAATTCACCCCTCCACTTT.

The chain carries TRBV20-1 and TRBJ1-5, with 7 bases aligning to TRBD1. CDR1 is DFQATT and CDR2 is SNEGSKA in the germline V gene (reference sequence). The CDR3 sequence is 15 residues long. Germline trimming cut 7 bases from V and 1 base from J; bases unmatched to any gene: 10. CDR3 region: CSVPIQGGSNQPQHF. DNA of the CDR3: TGCAGTGTTCCTATTCAGGGGGGGAGCAATCAGCCCCAGCATTTT.

V usage is TRBV5-4 and J usage is TRBJ2-7, with D possibly matching TRBD1 (6 bases). The CDR3 is 14 amino acids. Germline V gene sequence: CDR1 SGHNT, CDR2 YYREEE (reference sequence). Trimming removed 3 bases from V and 3 bases from J, with 13 bases in between. CDR3 sequence (DNA): TGTGCCAGCAGCTGGGAACGGACAGACTACGAGCAGTACTTC. Protein: CASSWERTDYEQYF. Together with reference TRBV5-4 and TRBJ2-7, the CDR3 gives the full variable domain: ETGVTQSPTHLIKTRGQQVTLRCSSQSGHNTVSWYQQALGQGPQFIFQYYREEENGRGNFPPRFSGLQFPNYSSELNVNALELDDSALYLCASSWERTDYEQYFGPGTRLTVT.

The rearrangement links TRBV13 to TRBJ2-1, with 12 bases that match TRBD2. Per the germline V gene, CDR1 is PRHDT and CDR2 is FYEKMQ (reference sequence). The CDR3 is 15 residues long. V shed 5 bases, J shed 7 bases, and the junction held 6 bases outside the gene matches. The CDR3 nucleotides read TGTGCCAGCAGCCCAGAGGGACTAGCGGGTAATGAGCAGTTCTTC. This gives the protein CASSPEGLAGNEQFF.

Only a few counts were recorded for this clonotype. The chain carries TRBV9 and TRBJ2-1; TRBD2 agrees at 11 bases. The germline V gene has CDR1 SGDLS and CDR2 YYNGEE. The J segment lost 6 bases and the V segment lost 7 bases, leaving 9 bases of the junction unmatched. The CDR3 sequence is 15 residues long. The CDR3 DNA sequence: TGTGCCAGCCAGCCCCCGGGACTAGCGGCCAATGAGCAGTTCTTC. Its translation: CASQPPGLAANEQFF.

This clonotype has just a few counts. V gene TRBV7-3 combines with J gene TRBJ1-6; D unclear. The CDR3 is 16 amino acids. In germline, CDR1 is SGHTA, CDR2 FQGTGA. Trimming shortened V by 5 bases and J by 3 bases, and 14 bases separated the two germline ends. CDR3 sequence (DNA): TGTGCCAGCAGCCTCGACCCGGCCCTCTATAATTCACCCCTCCACTTT. This gives the protein CASSLDPALYNSPLHF.

This rearrangement joins TRBV12-3 or TRBV12-4 to TRBJ1-6; TRBD1 matches at 7 bases. The CDR3 runs to 14 residues. The J segment lost 5 bases and the V segment lost 4 bases, leaving 2 bases of the junction unmatched. CDR3 loop: CASSSTGDNSPLHF. The CDR3 DNA sequence: TGTGCCAGCAGTTCAACAGGGGATAATTCACCCCTCCACTTT.

This clonotype was picked up a small number of times. V usage is TRBV5-1 and J usage is TRBJ2-1, with D perhaps assigned TRBD1 or TRBD2 (5 bases each). CDR1 and CDR2 (germline): SGHRS, YFSETQ. The ends were cut back, 0 bases at V and 6 bases at J, with 19 bases in the middle. This CDR3 comprises 17 residues. CDR3 region: CASSLVGVAMGSNEQFF. The CDR3 DNA reads as TGCGCCAGCAGCTTGGTGGGGGTAGCGATGGGGAGCAATGAGCAGTTCTTC.

The CDR3 bases are TGTGCCTCCAAGGACAGGGGTCTAGCGGGAGGGTACGGTGAGCAGTTCTTC. This gives the protein CASKDRGLAGGYGEQFF. The rearrangement links TRBV25-1 to TRBJ2-1; 12 nucleotides agree with TRBD2. Germline CDR1 MGHDK, CDR2 SYGVNS. The trim removed 11 bases at V and 9 bases at J, leaving 20 bases unmatched. The CDR3 has 17 residues.

The chain couples TRBV15 to TRBJ1-1; D remains ambiguous. V lost 3 bases, J lost 1 base, and 9 bases lay in between. This CDR3 comprises 14 residues. Germline V CDR1 and CDR2: LNHNV, YYDKDF (reference sequence). The CDR3 region has the DNA TGTGCCACCAGCAGGGGCATGCCGAACACTGAAGCTTTCTTT. It is translated as CATSRGMPNTEAFF.

This clonotype occurred a few times. The J gene is TRBJ1-5, the V gene TRBV6-6; D might be TRBD1 (6 bases). V lost 2 bases to trimming and J lost 4 bases, with 9 bases between them. CDR1 is MNHNY, CDR2 SVGAGI, per germline (reference sequence). CDR3 length: 14 amino acids. CDR3 bases: TGTGCCAGCAGTTACAAAGGGGGGAATCAGCCCCAGCATTTT. The encoded protein is CASSYKGGNQPQHF.

The chain has TRBV6-5 and TRBJ1-2; no clear D gene. The CDR3 contains 14 residues. CDR1 is MNHEY and CDR2 is SVGAGI in the germline V gene. V shed 0 bases and J shed 2 bases, with 7 bases lying between them. The CDR3 is CASSYSWENYGYTF. CDR3 in DNA: TGTGCCAGCAGTTACTCGTGGGAAAACTATGGCTACACCTTC.

In its sample, this clonotype was seen a few times. V is TRBV20-1 and J is TRBJ2-3; D unclear. V was cut by 8 bases and J by 4 bases, with 13 bases left in between. CDR1 and CDR2 (germline): DFQATT, SNEGSKA (reference sequence). The CDR3 sequence is 12 residues long. The CDR3 DNA reads TGCAGTCCCAGACCCTACTCAGATACGCAGTATTTT. Amino acids: CSPRPYSDTQYF.

This clonotype was detected only a few times. The chain recombines TRBV18 with TRBJ1-5; D might be TRBD1 (6 bases). Trimming cost V 6 bases and J 5 bases, with 14 bases left between them. The V gene's germline CDR1 is KGHSH and CDR2 LQKENI. The CDR3 length is 14 residues. CDR3 loop: CASSERGGDQPQHF. CDR3 nucleotides: TGTGCCAGCTCGGAGCGAGGGGGGGATCAGCCCCAGCATTTT.

This clonotype was observed a few times. The chain combines TRBV12-3 or TRBV12-4 with TRBJ2-7, with no clear D. This CDR3 is 13 amino acids long. V dropped 3 bases and J dropped 4 bases, with 10 bases sitting between them. CDR3 in amino acids: CASSFFVGYEQYF. CDR3 in DNA: TGTGCCAGCAGTTTTTTTGTCGGGTACGAGCAGTACTTC.

This clonotype was seen a single time. CDR3 DNA: TGTGCCAGCAGATCTCAGCGGGAGGCCCTCTACGAGCAGTACTTC. Amino acid sequence: CASRSQREALYEQYF. This rearrangement joins TRBV6-5 to TRBJ2-7, with TRBD2 identical over 9 bases. The CDR3 length is 15 residues. Germline V gene sequence: CDR1 MNHEY, CDR2 SVGAGI. The ends lost 6 bases at V and 3 bases at J; junction bases unmatched: 9.

J is TRBJ2-3 and V is TRBV24-1; TRBD2 matches at 10 bases. The CDR3 is 16 residues long. The germline gives CDR1 KGHDR, CDR2 SFDVKD. The V gene end was trimmed by 3 bases and the J gene end by 2 bases; junction bases not matched to a gene: 4. The CDR3 sequence: CATSDLAGEHTDTQYF. The CDR3 nucleotides read TGTGCCACCAGTGATCTAGCGGGGGAACACACAGATACGCAGTATTTT.

This chain connects TRBV6-5 to TRBJ2-5, with D perhaps assigned TRBD1 or TRBD2 (5 bases each). CDR1 and CDR2 from the germline V gene are MNHEY and SVGAGI. Trimming pared 5 bases from V and 3 bases from J, leaving 10 bases between. The CDR3 covers 13 residues. The CDR3 DNA is TGTGCCAGCAGTACGGGACGTAAAGAGACCCAGTACTTC. This sequence encodes CASSTGRKETQYF.

About this clonotype: This CDR3 is missing its conserved last phenylalanine or tryptophan, likely due to a read error. V and J are TRBV12-3 or TRBV12-4 and TRBJ1-1; 7 bases align to TRBD1. After removal of 6 bases from V and 0 bases from J, the junction contained 4 bases not matched to a gene. The CDR3 contains 14 residues. The CDR3 loop is CASRSGTVNTEAFC. The CDR3 DNA reads as TGTGCCAGCAGATCCGGGACAGTGAACACTGAAGCTTTCTGT.

In regard to this clonotype: A read error may produce the germline difference seen at one junction end. The chain joins TRBV6-2 or TRBV6-3 to TRBJ2-7, with TRBD1 matching over 7 bases. The germline gives CDR1 MNHEY, CDR2 SVGEGT. The CDR3 runs 17 residues. CDR3 in DNA: TGTGCCGGCAGTTACCCTCGGACAGGTCTGCTCTCCTACGAGCAGTACTTC. It codes for CAGSYPRTGLLSYEQYF.

This chain links TRBV20-1 with TRBJ1-2; D possibly corresponds to TRBD1 (5 bases). Germline V gene data show CDR1 as DFQATT and CDR2 as SNEGSKA (reference sequence). The V gene lost 5 bases and the J gene lost 0 bases, with 25 bases spanning the gap. This CDR3 region has 18 residues. CDR3 in amino acids: CSALAPLIRDGANYGYTF. For the CDR3, the DNA is TGCAGTGCTCTTGCTCCATTGATCCGGGACGGTGCTAACTATGGCTACACCTTC.